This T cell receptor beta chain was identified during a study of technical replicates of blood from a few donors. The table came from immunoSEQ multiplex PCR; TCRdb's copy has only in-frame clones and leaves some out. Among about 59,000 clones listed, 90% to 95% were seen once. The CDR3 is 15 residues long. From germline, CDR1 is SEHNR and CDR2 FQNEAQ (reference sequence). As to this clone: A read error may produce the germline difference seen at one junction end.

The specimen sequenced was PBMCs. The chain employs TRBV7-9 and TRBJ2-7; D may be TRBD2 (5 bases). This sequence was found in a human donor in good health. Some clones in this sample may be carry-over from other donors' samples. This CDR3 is CASSQDITGNYEQYF. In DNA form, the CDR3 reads TGCGCCAGCAGCCAAGATATTACGGGAAACTACGAGCAGTACTTC.